The rows below give T cell receptor beta chains drawn from one sample of a study of CD4+ T cells in melanoma. This table comes from immunoSEQ multiplex PCR, and its TCRdb copy is limited to in-frame clones, with some not included. The table records roughly 120,000 clones, around 92% of them present only once. Sequences were obtained from peripheral blood. Receptors originate from a human donor with melanoma. The CDR3 runs from the conserved cysteine through the conserved F or W. A D gene is named only where the DNA matches it firmly. Only part of the rows carry a size: once, few, many, or a class if the clone is expanded.

v_gene	abundance	d_gene	j_gene	CDR3aa	CDR3nt
TRBV30	NA	NA	TRBJ1-5	CAWSGQFSNQPQHF	TGTGCCTGGAGCGGACAGTTTAGCAATCAGCCCCAGCATTTT
TRBV19	NA	TRBD2	TRBJ2-2	CASSILLAGGTNTGELFF	TGTGCCAGTAGTATACTGCTAGCGGGGGGGACGAACACCGGGGAGCTGTTTTTT
TRBV4-3	NA	TRBD2	TRBJ2-2	CASSPLGLANTGELFF	TGCGCCAGCAGCCCCCTCGGACTAGCGAACACCGGGGAGCTGTTTTTT
TRBV7-2	NA	TRBD1	TRBJ2-2	CASSLGTGAGGELFF	TGTGCCAGCAGCTTAGGAACAGGGGCGGGCGGGGAGCTGTTTTTT
TRBV28	NA	TRBD1	TRBJ1-6	CASSLGGGNSPLHF	TGTGCCAGCAGTTTAGGAGGGGGCAATTCACCCCTCCACTTT
TRBV9	NA	NA	TRBJ1-2	CASSVDQGNYGYTF	TGTGCCAGCAGCGTAGATCAGGGGAACTATGGCTACACCTTC
TRBV7-9	once	TRBD2	TRBJ2-1	CASSWKAGERGLYNEQFF	TGTGCCAGCAGCTGGAAGGCGGGGGAACGCGGGCTCTACAATGAGCAGTTCTTC
TRBV6-5	NA	NA	TRBJ2-7	CASSYSISYEQYF	TGTGCCAGCAGTTACTCGATCTCCTACGAGCAGTACTTC
TRBV12-1	NA	NA	TRBJ1-2	CASSFGRSDSYGYTF	TGTGCCAGCAGCTTTGGCCGGTCGGACAGCTATGGCTACACCTTC
TRBV28	NA	TRBD1	TRBJ1-2	CASRDRGGRGYTF	TGTGCCAGCAGGGACAGGGGGGGTAGGGGCTACACCTTC
TRBV10-3	NA	NA	TRBJ1-2	CAISESMGGNYGYTF	TGTGCCATCAGTGAGTCGATGGGGGGTAACTATGGCTACACCTTC
TRBV28	NA	NA	TRBJ2-3	CASSSGGSADTQYF	TGTGCCAGCAGCTCAGGGGGGTCCGCAGATACGCAGTATTTT
TRBV7-3	NA	NA	TRBJ1-2	CASSSTGRSGYTF	TGTGCCAGCAGCTCAACAGGGAGATCTGGCTACACCTTC
TRBV5-1	NA	NA	TRBJ2-7	CASSLDDLMDSYEQYF	TGCGCCAGCAGCTTGGATGATCTTATGGACTCCTACGAGCAGTACTTC
TRBV18	NA	TRBD1	TRBJ2-7	CASSITGQSYEQYF	TGTGCCAGCTCAATAACGGGACAGTCCTACGAGCAGTACTTC
TRBV7-2	NA	NA	TRBJ2-1	CASSLTGGRSGEQFF	TGTGCCAGCAGCTTAACGGGCGGGCGGAGCGGTGAGCAGTTCTTC
TRBV21-1	NA	NA	TRBJ2-2	CASRRGRGSTGELFF	TGTGCCAGCAGAAGGGGCAGGGGGAGCACCGGGGAGCTGTTTTTT
TRBV6-1	NA	NA	TRBJ2-6	CAAGRGHGANVLTF	TGTGCCGCGGGGAGGGGGCATGGGGCCAACGTCCTGACTTTC
TRBV5-1	NA	TRBD1	TRBJ1-1	CASSPRQGAHTEAFF	TGCGCCAGCAGCCCGCGACAGGGGGCGCATACTGAAGCTTTCTTT
TRBV9	few	NA	TRBJ1-6	CASSVASESPLHF	TGTGCCAGCAGCGTAGCTTCCGAGTCACCCCTCCACTTT
TRBV9	NA	NA	TRBJ2-7	CASSAQVSGSYEQYF	TGTGCCAGCAGCGCCCAGGTGAGCGGATCCTACGAGCAGTACTTC
TRBV25-1	NA	TRBD2	TRBJ2-1	CASSPDYREGLNEQFF	TGTGCCAGCAGTCCCGACTACCGGGAGGGCCTGAATGAGCAGTTCTTC
TRBV4-1	NA	NA	TRBJ1-1	CASSQGTANTEAFF	TGCGCCAGCAGCCAAGGGACAGCGAACACTGAAGCTTTCTTT
TRBV19	NA	TRBD2	TRBJ2-7	CASSKQRGDPYEQYF	TGTGCCAGTAGTAAACAGCGGGGGGATCCCTACGAGCAGTACTTC
TRBV30	NA	NA	TRBJ2-5	CAWSVSSGGAAQYF	TGTGCCTGGAGTGTATCAAGCGGCGGGGCGGCCCAGTACTTC
TRBV5-6	NA	NA	TRBJ2-5	CASSSTGSETQYF	TGTGCCAGCAGCTCCACAGGGAGTGAGACCCAGTACTTC
TRBV11-3	NA	TRBD1	TRBJ1-1	CASSLTGTGEAFF	TGTGCCAGCAGCTTGACAGGGACCGGTGAAGCTTTCTTT
TRBV11-3	NA	NA	TRBJ2-3	CASSLESGHTQYF	TGTGCCAGCAGCTTAGAATCGGGGCATACGCAGTATTTT
TRBV29-1	NA	NA	TRBJ2-4	CSVARIGDSKNIQYF	TGCAGCGTTGCCCGTATCGGGGACTCCAAAAACATTCAGTACTTC
TRBV7-2	NA	TRBD2	TRBJ2-3	CASSLGTLAGGFTDTQYF	TGTGCCAGCAGCTTAGGGACCCTAGCGGGAGGGTTCACAGATACGCAGTATTTT
TRBV7-9	NA	NA	TRBJ1-3	CASSFPQRLTGNTIYF	TGTGCCAGCAGCTTTCCCCAACGCCTAACTGGAAACACCATATATTTT
TRBV7-8	NA	TRBD2	TRBJ2-3	CASSRRTSGTSTDTQYF	TGTGCCAGCAGTCGTCGGACTAGCGGGACCTCCACAGATACGCAGTATTTT
TRBV5-4	NA	NA	TRBJ2-7	CASSPPSLAELEQYF	TGTGCCAGCAGCCCCCCATCACTAGCCGAACTCGAGCAGTACTTC
TRBV6-6	NA	TRBD1	TRBJ2-7	CASSYGQGAYEQYF	TGTGCCAGCAGTTATGGACAGGGGGCCTACGAGCAGTACTTC
TRBV5-1	NA	NA	TRBJ1-6	CASSFNRDSPLHF	TGCGCCAGCAGCTTCAACAGGGATTCACCCCTCCACTTT
TRBV20-1	NA	NA	TRBJ2-5	CSAAFQETQYF	TGCAGTGCCGCTTTCCAAGAGACCCAGTACTTC
TRBV18	NA	NA	TRBJ1-1	CASSRETAATEAFF	TGTGCCAGCTCCCGGGAGACGGCGGCCACTGAAGCTTTCTTT
TRBV6-5	NA	TRBD2	TRBJ2-7	CASEPGGGVGEQYF	TGTGCCAGCGAGCCGGGGGGGGGAGTGGGCGAGCAGTACTTC